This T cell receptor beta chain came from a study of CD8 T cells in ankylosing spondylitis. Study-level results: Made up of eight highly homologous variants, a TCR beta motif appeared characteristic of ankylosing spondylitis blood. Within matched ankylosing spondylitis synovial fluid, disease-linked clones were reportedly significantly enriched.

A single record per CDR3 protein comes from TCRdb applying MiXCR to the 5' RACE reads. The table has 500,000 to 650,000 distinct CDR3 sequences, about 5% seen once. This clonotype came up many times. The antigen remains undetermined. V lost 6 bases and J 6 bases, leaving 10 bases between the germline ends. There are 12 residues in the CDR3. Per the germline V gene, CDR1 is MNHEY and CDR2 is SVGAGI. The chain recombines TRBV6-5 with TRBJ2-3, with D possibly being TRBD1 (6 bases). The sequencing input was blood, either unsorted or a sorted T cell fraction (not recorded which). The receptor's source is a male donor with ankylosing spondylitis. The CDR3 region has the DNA TGTGCCAGCAGGGACAGCTGGGATACGCAGTATTTT. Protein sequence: CASRDSWDTQYF.